The rows below give T cell receptor beta chains drawn from one sample of a study of stem cell transplantation in POMP-related autoinflammatory disease. The method was immunoSEQ multiplex PCR; TCRdb's version includes in-frame clones alone and lacks a portion of them. The data contain 25,000 to 30,000 clones, 75% to 90% of them singletons. The sequencing here drew on CD4+ T cells from PBMCs, taken before stem cell transplantation. The receptors stem from a human donor with POMP-related autoinflammation and immune dysregulation (PRAID). The CDR3 runs from the conserved cysteine through the conserved F or W. A D gene is named only where the DNA matches it firmly.

J	V	D	DNA	CDR3
TRBJ2-4	TRBV5-4	.	TGTGCCAGCAGCCTACTCCGGGGACTAGCCAAAAACATTCAGTACTTC	CASSLLRGLAKNIQYF
TRBJ1-1	TRBV9	.	TGTGCCAGCAGCGTTAGTCAGCTGAACACTGAAGCTTTCTTT	CASSVSQLNTEAFF
TRBJ2-7	TRBV2	TRBD2	TGTGCCAGCAGTGAAGCGGGACTAGCGGGGGCTTACGAGCAGTACTTC	CASSEAGLAGAYEQYF
TRBJ2-7	TRBV7-2	.	TGTGCCAGCAGCTTAGCCTGGCACAGTTCCTACGAGCAGTACTTC	CASSLAWHSSYEQYF
TRBJ1-6	TRBV9	.	TGTGCCAGCAGCGCACAGGGCTGGAATTCACCCCTCCACTTT	CASSAQGWNSPLHF
TRBJ2-1	TRBV19	TRBD2	TGTGCCAGTAGATCCAGCGGGAGGGCGGTTAAGTCACAGTTCTTC	CASRSSGRAVKSQFF
TRBJ2-1	TRBV9	TRBD2	TGTGCCAGCAGCGTAGTGGGGGGAGGGTATTACAATGAGCAGTTCTTC	CASSVVGGGYYNEQFF
TRBJ1-2	TRBV5-4	.	TGTGCCAGCAGCTTGGAACAGTACGGCTACACCTTC	CASSLEQYGYTF
TRBJ2-1	TRBV5-1	TRBD1	TGCGCCAGCAGCTTGGGACAGGGATTCGGAAATGAGCAGTTCTTC	CASSLGQGFGNEQFF
TRBJ1-1	TRBV11-2	.	TGTGCCAGCAGCTTATCCCCCCGGGGGGCTCAGAACACTGAAGCTTTCTTT	CASSLSPRGAQNTEAFF
TRBJ2-6	TRBV30	TRBD1	TGTGCATTTGACAGGGACTCTGGGGCCAACGTCCTGACTTTC	CAFDRDSGANVLTF
TRBJ1-1	TRBV30	.	TGTGCCTGGTCCCAGGGGATACCGAACACTGAAGCTTTCTTT	CAWSQGIPNTEAFF
TRBJ1-5	TRBV29-1	TRBD1	TGCAGCGTTGCGGGACAGGATGAGCAGCTCCAGCATTTT	CSVAGQDEQLQHF
TRBJ2-3	TRBV5-1	TRBD2	TGCGCCAGCAGCTTGAGGTCCAGCCGGGGGGTGGGTACGCAGTATTTT	CASSLRSSRGVGTQYF
TRBJ2-5	TRBV2	.	TGTGCCAGCAGACCCGGGACAACCCAAGAGACCCAGTACTTC	CASRPGTTQETQYF
TRBJ2-7	TRBV30	.	TGTGCCTGGAGCGTTGGAGAGGGCGAGCAGTACTTC	CAWSVGEGEQYF